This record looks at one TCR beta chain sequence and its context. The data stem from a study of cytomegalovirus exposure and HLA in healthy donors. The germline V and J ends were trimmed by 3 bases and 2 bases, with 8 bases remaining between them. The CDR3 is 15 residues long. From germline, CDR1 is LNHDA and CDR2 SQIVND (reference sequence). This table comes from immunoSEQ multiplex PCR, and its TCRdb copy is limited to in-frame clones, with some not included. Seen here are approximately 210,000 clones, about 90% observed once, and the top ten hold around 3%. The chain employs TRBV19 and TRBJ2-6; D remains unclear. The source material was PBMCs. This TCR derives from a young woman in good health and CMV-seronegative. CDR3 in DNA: TGTGCCAGTAGTATTGCGACACCTGGGGCCAACGTCCTGACTTTC. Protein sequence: CASSIATPGANVLTF.